Shown below are 8 T cell receptor beta chains from a single sample sequenced in a study of T cells in Graves' hyperthyroidism and ophthalmopathy. Authors of the study amplified TCR beta CDR3 regions from RNA transcripts. The HTBI primer set was used in a first-round RT-PCR of the TCR CDR3. Via MiXCR, TCRdb re-called the multiplex PCR reads, giving one row per CDR3 protein. The sample lists approximately 610,000 distinct CDR3 sequences; about 14% were seen once. Sequenced sample: blood. Source of these receptors: a woman aged 40 to 50 with Graves' ophthalmopathy.

Many counts were recorded for this clonotype. The rearrangement links TRBV28 to TRBJ1-1; D is unclear. Germline V lookup: CDR1 MDHEN, CDR2 SYDVKM. Trimming cost V 6 bases and J 0 bases, with 8 bases left between them. The CDR3 has 13 residues. Written as DNA, the CDR3 is TGTGCCAGCAGCGAGCACCTGAACACTGAAGCTTTCTTT. It is translated as CASSEHLNTEAFF.

This clonotype was observed at least ten times. The chain recombines TRBV28 with TRBJ2-7; perhaps TRBD2 as D (5 bases). The germline gives CDR1 MDHEN, CDR2 SYDVKM. Trimming shortened V by 7 bases and J by 1 base, and 20 bases separated the two germline ends. The CDR3 has 16 amino acids. The CDR3 DNA sequence: TGTGCCAGCAAAACCCCTGTGGACCGGACTTCCTACGAGCAGTACTTC. It specifies CASKTPVDRTSYEQYF.

This clonotype occurred many times. The genes are TRBV20-1 and TRBJ2-7, with 10 bases aligning to TRBD2. The CDR3 consists of 15 residues. The junction had 4 bases not matched to a gene; V was cut back by 0 bases and J by 2 bases. Germline CDR1 and CDR2: DFQATT and SNEGSKA (reference sequence). CDR3 in DNA: TGCAGTGCTAGAGATTCTAGCGGGAGCGCCTACGAGCAGTACTTC. Amino acids: CSARDSSGSAYEQYF.

This clonotype was detected ten times or more. The CDR3 nucleotides are TGTGCCAGCAGTCCCTCCTTAGGGGCCGGCACCTACGAGCAGTACTTC. Translating gives CASSPSLGAGTYEQYF. The chain combines TRBV28 with TRBJ2-7; D possibly corresponds to TRBD1 (5 bases). This CDR3 contains 16 residues. The V and J ends lost 5 bases and 2 bases respectively, with 19 bases between them. The V gene's germline CDR1 is MDHEN and CDR2 SYDVKM.

In its sample, this clonotype was seen a few times. The chain joins TRBV6-5 to TRBJ2-1; no reliable D call. Trimming pared 8 bases from V and 5 bases from J, leaving 13 bases between. The germline gives CDR1 MNHEY, CDR2 SVGAGI. CDR3 length equals 13 residues. The CDR3 here is CASSPDRDNEQFF. CDR3 in DNA: TGTGCCAGCTCCCCCGATAGGGACAATGAGCAGTTCTTC.

This clonotype was observed many times. The rearrangement joins TRBV6-1 to TRBJ2-5, with D possibly being TRBD2 (5 bases). The CDR3 runs to 15 residues. Germline loops: CDR1 MNHNS, CDR2 SASEGT. V shed 7 bases and J shed 4 bases, with 19 bases lying between them. CDR3 sequence: CASIVSINAGETQYF. CDR3 coding DNA: TGTGCCAGCATAGTGAGCATCAATGCGGGAGAGACCCAGTACTTC.

This clonotype has a count of ten or more. V gene TRBV15 combines with J gene TRBJ2-5; 8 bases line up with TRBD2. This CDR3 has 15 amino acids. Per the germline V gene, CDR1 is LNHNV and CDR2 is YYDKDF (reference sequence). Unmatched junction bases numbered 4, after V lost 0 bases and J lost 4 bases. The CDR3 DNA reads TGTGCCACCAGCAGAGATCGGGCGGGAGGAGAGACCCAGTACTTC. The encoded protein is CATSRDRAGGETQYF. The variable domain in full, completed from reference TRBV15 and TRBJ2-5, reads DAMVIQNPRYQVTQFGKPVTLSCSQTLNHNVMYWYQQKSSQAPKLLFHYYDKDFNNEADTPDNFQSRRPNTSFCFLDIRSPGLGDTAMYLCATSRDRAGGETQYFGPGTRLLVL.

This clonotype was found a few times. The V gene is TRBV4-1, the J gene TRBJ2-7, with 8 bases lining up with TRBD2. CDR1 is MGHRA and CDR2 is YSYEKL in the germline V gene. After removal of 5 bases from V and 5 bases from J, the junction contained 8 bases not matched to a gene. The CDR3 extends over 14 amino acids. CDR3 sequence: CASSSRSGTHEQYF. CDR3 sequence (DNA): TGCGCCAGCAGCTCCCGTAGCGGGACCCACGAGCAGTACTTC.